Sequencing of this TCR beta chain was carried out in a study of T cell responses to AZD1222 COVID-19 vaccine. Trimming took 8 bases from V and 2 from J, leaving 12 bases between them. Per germline, CDR1 SNHLY and CDR2 FYNNEI. The CDR3 spans 14 residues. Libraries were prepared by immunoSEQ multiplex PCR; TCRdb keeps only in-frame clonotypes and omits some of them. Of 150,000 to 200,000 clones in the sample, over 80% were seen once. The genes are TRBV2 and TRBJ1-4; a weak D match, TRBD1 (6 bases). This TCR came from an adult in good health. The starting material was peripheral blood, obtained on day 0 of AZD1222 vaccination. The CDR3: CASGAGATNEKLFF. As DNA, the CDR3 is TGTGCCAGCGGGGCAGGGGCTACTAATGAAAAACTGTTTTTT.